This TCR beta chain was captured by sequencing in a study of shared T cell receptors in the human thymus. The V end was cut by 6 bases, the J end by 7 bases, with 10 bases between. This CDR3 has 13 amino acids. CDR1 and CDR2 from the germline V gene are SNHLY and FYNNEI. Some clones are missing from TCRdb's copy, which holds only in-frame ones; the method was immunoSEQ multiplex PCR. The profile shows roughly 710,000 clones, over 75% of them singletons. The same specimen was also included in a second study, on human thymus T cells. That report notes: Healthy Finnish infants having corrective surgery for congenital heart defects served as donors. The thymus tissue came from resections taken during corrective heart surgery. Thymic as well as blood repertoires seemed to favor certain V and J genes unevenly. In unrelated individuals, thymic repertoires overlapped highly, according to related research.

The rearrangement uses TRBV2 and TRBJ1-6; possibly TRBD1 for D (5 bases). Sequencing was done on a sample of thymocytes. The sequence came from a girl under three years old with a congenital heart defect. CDR3 coding DNA: TGTGCCAGCAGGAAAGACAGAAATTCACCCCTCCACTTT. This translates into CASRKDRNSPLHF.